What follows is one T cell receptor beta chain and its context. Its antigen remains unknown. PCR used 60 Vbeta primers and 13 Jbeta primers. Profiled with immunoSEQ multiplex PCR; TCRdb holds only in-frame clones, not every one. The sample carries 90,000 to 110,000 clones, roughly 69% recorded once. CDR1 is MGHRA, CDR2 YSYEKL, per germline. The CDR3 totals 14 residues. V was cut by 6 bases and J by 0 bases, with 11 bases left in between. This sample was taken from a study of cytomegalovirus exposure and HLA in healthy donors. Study-wide points: Available immune exposure information was restricted to CMV serostatus only. A list of around 160 TCR beta chains associated with cytomegalovirus was given. A later analysis linked around 15,000 TCR beta sequences to HLA alleles at 0.05 false discovery rate.

The sample taken for sequencing was PBMCs. The gene calls are TRBV4-1 and TRBJ1-1; unclear D gene. This TCR was recovered from a woman in her 70s in good health and CMV-seropositive. CDR3 bases: TGCGCCAGCAGTCGAACAACAGTGAACACTGAAGCTTTCTTT. This sequence encodes CASSRTTVNTEAFF.